Following are 10 T cell receptor beta chains from one sample sequenced in a study of vaccination and CD4 T cells after COVID-19. An Oncomine TCR Beta short-read assay was used to sequence the DNA from cultured CD4+ T cells. TCRdb itself ran the PCR reads through MiXCR, one entry per CDR3 protein. The sample yields 11,000 to 15,000 distinct CDR3 sequences, roughly 53% seen once. Documented treatment: approximately nine-day PBMC culture with coronavirus spike peptide pools or control peptides (ViraFEST assay). Antigen specificity for these receptors is unknown. Sequenced sample: CD4+ T cells from blood, cultured in vitro. Source of these receptors: a human donor who had recovered from COVID-19.

This clonotype turned up a few times. The J gene is TRBJ2-1, the V gene TRBV7-2; D call uncertain. V lost 3 bases and J 14 bases, leaving 14 bases between the germline ends. In germline, CDR1 is SGHTA, CDR2 FQGNSA. The CDR3 totals 12 residues. Written as DNA, the CDR3 is TGTGCCAGCAGCTTTTTAGACCGCGGAAAGTTCTTC. It specifies CASSFLDRGKFF.

This clonotype was counted only a few times. The rearrangement joins TRBV20-1 to TRBJ2-7, with 8 nucleotides matching TRBD2. V trimming: 1 base; J trimming: 4 bases; junction bases outside the gene matches: 9. Germline CDR1 is DFQATT and CDR2 is SNEGSKA (reference sequence). There are 15 residues in the CDR3. The CDR3 DNA follows: TGCAGTGCTAGAGTGTTGGAGCGGGAGTCTTACGAGCAGTACTTC. Translated, it gives CSARVLERESYEQYF.

V is TRBV24-1 and J is TRBJ2-3, with 9 bases aligning to TRBD2. The CDR3 sequence is 14 residues long. The germline gives CDR1 KGHDR, CDR2 SFDVKD. V shed 6 bases and J 2 bases; nucleotides not matched to a gene: 2. In DNA, the CDR3 is TGTGCCACCAGTCCTAGCGGGGTCACAGATACGCAGTATTTT. Translating gives CATSPSGVTDTQYF.

This chain joins TRBV12-3 or TRBV12-4 and TRBJ2-4, with D possibly matching TRBD1 (5 bases). The CDR3 runs to 15 residues. Deletions cut 0 bases from V and 8 bases from J, with 14 bases between. The CDR3 loop is CASSLASRVTYIQYF. In DNA form, the CDR3 reads TGTGCCAGCAGTTTAGCCTCCAGGGTAACTTACATTCAGTACTTC.

The chain employs TRBV20-1 and TRBJ2-1; 7 positions agree with TRBD2. Germline loops: CDR1 DFQATT, CDR2 SNEGSKA (reference sequence). The CDR3 covers 12 residues. J was trimmed by 5 bases and V by 6 bases; bases with no gene match: 4. As DNA, the CDR3 is TGCAGTGCACTCGGGGGGAACAATGAGCAGTTCTTC. It specifies CSALGGNNEQFF.

The table lists this clonotype with a count of one. The genes are TRBV27 and TRBJ2-3; D ambiguous. V gave up 6 bases and J gave up 5 bases, with 18 bases separating them. There are 15 residues in the CDR3. Per the germline V gene, CDR1 is MNHEY and CDR2 is SMNVEV (reference sequence). CDR3 in DNA: TGTGCCAGCAGCCCAGGTCGGGCTCAGAAAGATACGCAGTATTTT. This translates into CASSPGRAQKDTQYF.

The rearrangement joins TRBV29-1 to TRBJ1-2, with 10 bases matching TRBD1. Trimming took 4 bases from V and 6 from J; bases not matched to a gene: 5. CDR3 length: 13 residues. Germline-derived CDR1 and CDR2 are SQVTM and ANQGSEA. The CDR3 here is CSVAPGTGDGYTF. The DNA of the CDR3 is TGCAGCGTTGCGCCCGGGACAGGGGATGGCTACACCTTC. The variable domain in full, completed from reference TRBV29-1 and TRBJ1-2, reads SAVISQKPSRDICQRGTSLTIQCQVDSQVTMMFWYRQQPGQSLTLIATANQGSEATYESGFVIDKFPISRPNLTFSTLTVSNMSPEDSSIYLCSVAPGTGDGYTFGSGTRLTVV.

The rearrangement joins TRBV20-1 to TRBJ2-3; 9 nucleotides agree with TRBD2. Germline CDR1 reads DFQATT; CDR2 reads SNEGSKA (reference sequence). Losses at the gene ends were 5 bases for V and 4 bases for J; bases not matched to a gene: 7. This CDR3 comprises 14 residues. In DNA form, the CDR3 reads TGCAGTGCTCACTGGCGGGAGGGTGCAGATACGCAGTATTTT. Protein: CSAHWREGADTQYF.

The chain employs TRBV20-1 and TRBJ2-7; D tentatively fits TRBD1 or TRBD2 (5 bases each). The germline V gene has CDR1 DFQATT and CDR2 SNEGSKA (reference sequence). The germline V and J ends were trimmed by 4 bases and 5 bases, with 15 bases remaining between them. CDR3 length: 13 residues. CDR3 bases: TGCAGTGCTACCCGGGACGTCTTGAACGAGCAGTACTTC. Translated: CSATRDVLNEQYF.

In this sample, this clonotype turned up a few times. The J gene is TRBJ2-1, the V gene TRBV6-2 or TRBV6-3; D gene unclear. CDR1 and CDR2 (germline): MNHEY, SVGEGT. V was cut by 7 bases and J by 5 bases, with 6 bases left in between. CDR3 length: 11 residues. The CDR3 sequence is CASTQDNEQFF. In DNA form, the CDR3 reads TGTGCCAGCACCCAAGACAATGAGCAGTTCTTC.